This TCR beta chain was identified during a study of T cell responses to AZD1222 COVID-19 vaccine. Overall study results and limits: Close to half of all spike-specific TCRs reportedly target regions of the variants that are unmutated. Only a handful of AZD1222 recipients, roughly 6 in all, had baseline seropositivity. The sample set comprised mostly white British donors with more females, and clonal diversity was possibly underestimated.

Trimming took 2 bases from V and 3 from J; bases not matched to a gene: 4. Germline V gives CDR1 SGDLS, CDR2 YYNGEE. The CDR3 extends over 14 amino acids. For this clone: Antigen: not known.

TCRdb's table, derived via immunoSEQ multiplex PCR, lists solely in-frame clones and lacks some. In the table there are approximately 130,000 clones, more than 80% of which are singletons. This sequence originates from an adult who received the MenACWY meningococcal vaccine as a control. Here the sequenced sample was peripheral blood, taken 28 days after the second dose of the MenACWY control vaccine. The chain links TRBV9 to TRBJ1-2; 7 nucleotides match TRBD1. CDR3 nucleotide sequence: TGTGCCAGCAGCGTGGGAGGACAGGACTATGGCTACACCTTC. It yields the protein CASSVGGQDYGYTF. Full variable domain (outside the CDR3, taken from reference TRBV9 and TRBJ1-2): DSGVTQTPKHLITATGQRVTLRCSPRSGDLSVYWYQQSLDQGLQFLIQYYNGEERAKGNILERFSAQQFPDLHSELNLSSLELGDSALYFCASSVGGQDYGYTFGSGTRLTVV.